A single TCR beta chain is shown here with its context. V dropped 6 bases and J dropped 5; count of bases not matched to a gene: 4. CDR1 and CDR2 (germline): SNHLY, FYNNEI. The CDR3 spans 15 residues. Per the authors' pipeline: The assay estimated nucleated cells by amplifying reference gene primers. Generated by immunoSEQ multiplex PCR, the TCRdb table keeps only in-frame clones and is missing some. That table furnishes V, J and clone size, whereas the DNA furnished D and trimming. The repertoire holds about 160,000 clones, with approximately 80% as singletons. The data are from a study of blood T cell repertoires in COVID-19. Background on the study: Samples came from the United States, Italy and Spain, spanning acute and convalescent COVID-19. PBMCs, B-cell-depleted T cells, or T cells were the source of the cDNA or gDNA that made up the material.

The sequenced sample consisted of peripheral blood. The chain joins TRBV2 to TRBJ1-6; 10 nucleotides align to TRBD1. The TCR was taken from a woman of 80 years or more with active or convalescent COVID-19. Written as DNA, the CDR3 is TGTGCCAGCAGGGCCGGGACAGGGGATAATTCACCCCTCCACTTT. Its protein product is CASRAGTGDNSPLHF.